This TCR beta chain came from a study of shared clonotypes between healthy human individuals. Study information: A donor's plate count was three for CD4 naive and three for CD4 memory; CD8 naive had two and CD8 memory one. The study, taken as a whole, reports: Represented diversity, genetic and exposure-history alike, was limited by few donors.

TCRdb's table, derived via immunoSEQ multiplex PCR, lists solely in-frame clones and lacks some. The sample includes about 2.1 million clones, about 93% of them seen just once. Naive CD8 populations comprised CD45RO-negative cells positively selected for CCR7, excluding terminally differentiated effector memory CD45RA+ cells. There were only Caucasian adults among the donors, and all lived in Nashville, Tennessee. A note on this clone: Its cognate antigen is unknown. Distinct nucleotide sequences in the sample also encode this CDR3.

Sequencing used naive CD8+ T cells from PBMCs. This clonotype was sampled from a man aged 18 to 29 in good health. Some clones in this sample may be carry-over from other donors' samples.

The CDR3 DNA follows: TGTGCCAGCAGCCCCGGGGCTTCGAACGAGCAGTACTTC. This sequence encodes CASSPGASNEQYF. The chain combines TRBV28 with TRBJ2-7; possibly TRBD1 or TRBD2 for D (5 bases each). The germline V gene has CDR1 MDHEN and CDR2 SYDVKM. Trimming removed 6 bases from V and 5 bases from J, with 14 bases in between. The CDR3 has 13 residues.